This T cell receptor (beta chain) was recovered during a study of blood T cells in healthy people across ages (dated by TCRdb to about 2015). At the level of the whole study: In model experiments, roughly one uniquely barcoded TCR beta cDNA molecule per two T cells was captured by template switching. Age-related changes in TCR beta repertoire diversity were measured in the study by deep sequencing normalized with unique cDNA molecular identifiers. The donors were divided into four age groups: young (average approximately 16 years), middle-aged (around 41), aged (approximately 64) and long-lived (roughly 82). To avoid experimental bias, donors of different ages were distributed randomly across sequencing lanes. For two donors (one aged 18 to 29 and one aged 80 or older), the study analyzed two additional independent replicas of 1 million unique cDNA reads from the same blood draw. The investigation overall reported the following: As age increased, observed TCR beta diversity per million T cells dropped in a roughly linear way, and a significant reduction was already evident by age 40. Compared with the aged group, more naive CD4+ T cells, fewer expanded clones and increased TCR diversity were shown by the long-lived group, suggesting age selection. Estimates of total diversity based on one million sequenced T cells were considered lower bounds and underestimates. The percentage of naive T cells measured by flow cytometry correlated strongly with observed TCR beta diversity. The CMV infection status of donors was not known, potentially confounding age-related changes in expanded clonotypes. Bulk unsorted PBMC profiling prevented conclusive comparison of naive and antigen-experienced compartments.

With respect to this clonotype: No cognate antigen has been identified for it. No base-level quality is on record; no much larger clone is a single base apart.

Receptors were amplified or captured by 5' RACE. Sequencing was carried out with an Illumina HiSeq 2500. A second 7 to 11 cycle PCR used a sample-barcoded 5' primer and a J-beta primer mix. A unique molecular identifier was introduced onto each TCR beta cDNA molecule by a template-switch 5' adaptor carrying 12 random nucleotides. Each sample yielded at least 2.5 million CDR3-containing paired-end reads. First-strand cDNA was synthesized from all RNA with the Mint cDNA synthesis kit, primed by a TRBC-specific oligonucleotide. All cDNA was treated with uracil-DNA glycosylase and then went through a first 18-cycle PCR with the universal primers M1SS and BC2_uni_R. Turning to the authors' computational methods: Normalization of each sample was performed by random selection of 1 million high-quality reads, each carrying a distinct molecular identifier. Instead of being binned into consensus sequences, reads with shared molecular identifiers were discarded. CDR3 identification, clonotype clustering and error correction used MiTCR with a Q25 quality threshold and the strictest error-elimination algorithm. A nonparametric unseen species model with Euler transformation was used to estimate a lower bound on total TCR beta diversity. Through fastp at Q25 and MiXCR, TCRdb rebuilt clones from the public reads, retaining in-frame beta chains. Each record represents a unique CDR3 protein, reported with the most common genes and DNA among its rows. These V and J calls originate from TCRdb's pipeline instead of the authors' own analysis. This sample lists about 1,800,000 distinct CDR3 sequences; 28% were detected once. Of the sample, roughly 8% falls within the top ten clones.

Systemically healthy Caucasian individuals from Russia, over 30 in total and aged roughly 6 to 95 years, were included as donors. Around 10 milliliters of peripheral blood were collected from each donor into EDTA-treated Vacutainer tubes. PBMCs were isolated by Ficoll-Paque density-gradient centrifugation, with at least 7 million obtained per sample. Total RNA, at least 6 micrograms per sample, was extracted from PBMCs with Trizol reagent. The percentages of naive CD45RAhigh/CD27high T cells were determined by flow cytometry on a PBMC aliquot from every donor. CDR1 KGHSH and CDR2 LQKENI are derived from the germline V gene. The CDR3 goes from the cysteine to the phenylalanine over 15 residues. Only the CDR3 part of the read is kept: 45 bases, read in frame from the first base. Relative to germline, V is missing 6 bases and J is missing 4 bases, with 9 bases of the junction outside any gene match.

This clonotype was obtained from a woman aged 25 to 39 in good health. The sequence links TRBV18 to TRBJ2-3; 8 bases in the middle match TRBD2. Sequencing input: blood. The DNA is as follows: TGTGCCAGCTCCCCCCGAGCGGGAGACGCAGATACGCAGTATTTT. Its product reads: CASSPRAGDADTQYF.